The source of this T cell receptor (beta chain) is a study of T cells in localized non-small cell lung cancer. The study, taken as a whole, reports: Patients showing higher blood T cell density tended to see longer overall survival.

The table came from immunoSEQ multiplex PCR; TCRdb's copy has only in-frame clones and leaves some out. This sample has around 25,000 clones, with less than 90% found just once. This clone came up once. Its target is unknown. The CDR3 totals 15 residues. The ends were cut back, 0 bases at V and 6 bases at J, with 15 bases in the middle. Germline loops: CDR1 MNHEY, CDR2 SMNVEV (reference sequence). The chain combines TRBV27 with TRBJ2-7; a weak D match, TRBD2 (6 bases). The TCR originated in a female donor at least 60 years old with stage I lung adenocarcinoma. Sequencing was performed on peripheral blood, taken before any cancer treatment. The CDR3 nucleotides read TGTGCCAGCAGTTTATCCCAGCGGGCGAGCGGCGAGCAGTACTTC. This encodes CASSLSQRASGEQYF.